The 14 T cell receptor beta chains reported below all come from one sample, sequenced in a study of T cell repertoires in cytomegalovirus infection. TCRdb re-called the reads with MiXCR, one entry per CDR3 protein. Of about 700,000 distinct CDR3 sequences listed, around 30% are singletons. The antigens these receptors bind are not known. Material: cultured PBMCs, obtained from culture after CMV antigen stimulation. Receptor source: a human donor in good health (CMV status not recorded). Some clones in this sample may be carry-over from other donors' samples.

The sample holds a few counts of this clonotype. J is TRBJ2-1 and V is TRBV7-9; TRBD1 matches 7 bases. The CDR3 loop spans 14 amino acids. Germline CDR1 and CDR2: SEHNR and FQNEAQ (reference sequence). The junction had 4 bases not matched to a gene; V was cut back by 0 bases and J by 8 bases. Here the CDR3 DNA reads TGTGCCAGCAGCTTAGCGACAGGGCGGGATGAGCAGTTCTTC. Translating gives CASSLATGRDEQFF.

J is TRBJ2-7 and V is TRBV6-5, with D possibly matching TRBD1 (6 bases). The CDR3 has 15 amino acids. Germline CDR1 reads MNHEY; CDR2 reads SVGAGI. Trimming pared 2 bases from V and 6 bases from J, leaving 17 bases between. The CDR3: CASSYQTGTTGEQYF. The CDR3 nucleotides read TGTGCCAGCAGTTACCAGACCGGGACAACGGGCGAGCAGTACTTC.

The genes are TRBV7-9 and TRBJ1-4, with D unclear. CDR3 size: 14 residues. Trimming cost V 2 bases and J 1 base, with 5 bases left between them. Per the germline V gene, CDR1 is SEHNR and CDR2 is FQNEAQ (reference sequence). CDR3 DNA sequence: TGTGCCAGCAGCTTACCCGGAACTAATGAAAAACTGTTTTTT. This sequence encodes CASSLPGTNEKLFF.

This rearrangement joins TRBV20-1 to TRBJ2-1, with 16 bases matching TRBD2. The CDR3 extends over 17 amino acids. J lost 4 bases, V lost 3 bases, and 6 bases had no gene match. From germline, CDR1 is DFQATT and CDR2 SNEGSKA (reference sequence). This chain's CDR3 is CSARGLAGGPRYNEQFF. In DNA, the CDR3 is TGCAGTGCTAGGGGACTAGCGGGGGGGCCCCGTTACAATGAGCAGTTCTTC.

With respect to this clonotype: The junction shows a germline mismatch at one end, possibly a read error. V is TRBV4-1 and J is TRBJ1-5, with a possible D match to TRBD1 (5 bases). Germline CDR1 reads MGHRA; CDR2 reads YSYEKL. The CDR3 runs 15 residues. For the CDR3, the DNA is TGCGCCAGCAGCCCCCAGGGTATCTCTTCTCAGCCCCAGCAGTTT. Its translation is CASSPQGISSQPQQF.

This clonotype was detected only a few times. The chain is built from TRBV7-2 and TRBJ2-7; the match to TRBD2 covers 7 bases. The germline V gene has CDR1 SGHTA and CDR2 FQGNSA. The CDR3 loop spans 15 amino acids. J lost 2 bases, V lost 5 bases, and 9 bases had no gene match. CDR3 DNA sequence: TGTGCCAGCAGCCCCGGGGGGAGCGCGACCTACGAGCAGTACTTC. Its protein product is CASSPGGSATYEQYF.

This sequence joins TRBV27 and TRBJ2-1; D is ambiguous. This CDR3 has 13 residues. CDR1 is MNHEY, CDR2 SMNVEV, per germline (reference sequence). The V end lost 6 bases, the J end lost 4 bases, and 10 bases lay between the germline ends. CDR3 protein: CASSLIVYNEQFF. The CDR3 nucleotides read TGTGCCAGCAGCCTAATAGTATACAATGAGCAGTTCTTC.

The chain employs TRBV20-1 and TRBJ1-4; D might be TRBD1 (5 bases). Trimming stripped 0 bases from V and 7 bases from J, with 24 bases between. This CDR3 is 18 amino acids long. Germline V gene sequence: CDR1 DFQATT, CDR2 SNEGSKA (reference sequence). The DNA of the CDR3 is TGCAGTGCTAGAGATCGGGTCGGGGCCTCGGTTATGGGTGAAAAACTGTTTTTT. As protein: CSARDRVGASVMGEKLFF.

The J gene is TRBJ2-1, the V gene TRBV5-1; D tentatively fits TRBD1 or TRBD2 (7 bases each). The CDR3 totals 17 residues. Germline V gene lookup returns CDR1 SGHRS and CDR2 YFSETQ. Trimming shortened V by 0 bases and J by 4 bases, and 17 bases separated the two germline ends. CDR3 residues: CASSLATTRGGYNEQFF. Here the CDR3 DNA reads TGCGCCAGCAGCTTGGCTACCACCAGGGGGGGGTACAATGAGCAGTTCTTC. Using reference TRBV5-1 and TRBJ2-1 for the parts outside the CDR3, the full variable domain is KAGVTQTPRYLIKTRGQQVTLSCSPISGHRSVSWYQQTPGQGLQFLFEYFSETQRNKGNFPGRFSGRQFSNSRSEMNVSTLELGDSALYLCASSLATTRGGYNEQFFGPGTRLTVL.

This clonotype was detected ten times or more. J is TRBJ2-3 and V is TRBV7-6; 11 positions match TRBD2. Germline values: CDR1 SGHVS, CDR2 FNYEAQ. The CDR3 runs to 19 residues. V dropped 7 bases and J dropped 0; count of bases not matched to a gene: 15. The CDR3 sequence: CASTTSPLAGEGSTDTQYF. As DNA, the CDR3 is TGTGCCAGCACCACCAGTCCACTAGCGGGAGAAGGAAGCACAGATACGCAGTATTTT.

As regards this clonotype: This may come from a read error, since a much larger clone is one base off. J is TRBJ2-7 and V is TRBV7-2; TRBD2 might be the D (5 bases). V lost 7 bases and J lost 0, with 16 bases in between. Germline V lookup: CDR1 SGHTA, CDR2 FQGNSA. There are 15 residues in the CDR3. The CDR3 here is CASNAVVGSSYEQYF. The CDR3 coding sequence is TGTGCCAGCAACGCCGTAGTAGGGAGCTCCTACGAGCAGTACTTC. Supplemented by reference TRBV7-2 and TRBJ2-7, the full variable domain reads GAGVSQSPSNKVTEKGKDVELRCDPISGHTALYWYRQSLGQGLEFLIYFQGNSAPDKSGLPSDRFSAERTGGSVSTLTIQRTQQEDSAVYLCASNAVVGSSYEQYFGPGTRLTVT.

In this sample, this clonotype turned up a few times. The chain links TRBV10-3 to TRBJ2-6, with D uncertain. Per the germline V gene, CDR1 is ENHRY and CDR2 is SYGVKD. The CDR3 extends over 12 amino acids. The V end lost 8 bases, the J end lost 2 bases, and 4 bases lay between the germline ends. The CDR3 loop is CAIGAGANVLTF. The CDR3 nucleotides are TGTGCCATCGGGGCTGGGGCCAACGTCCTGACTTTC.

There are many counts of this clonotype. Because the CDR3's place on the DNA is in doubt, the DNA is left out and the CDR3 is given as listed by TCRdb. The rearrangement joins TRBV7-2 to TRBJ1-6. Germline V CDR1 and CDR2: SGHTA, FQGNSA. The CDR3 has 15 residues if both end residues are counted. The CDR3 sequence: CASSLRRAEGSPLHF.

The rearrangement joins TRBV27 to TRBJ1-4, with D perhaps matching TRBD1 (5 bases). Germline CDR1 is MNHEY and CDR2 is SMNVEV (reference sequence). CDR3 length equals 17 residues. The germline V and J ends were trimmed by 5 bases and 0 bases, with 16 bases remaining between them. The CDR3 spells CASSPIGGSATNEKLFF. CDR3 DNA sequence: TGTGCCAGCAGTCCCATCGGGGGGAGTGCAACTAATGAAAAACTGTTTTTT.